The clone carrying this T cell receptor (beta chain) has a count of ten or more. The antigen remains unidentified. These data belong to a study of molecular identifiers for immune sequencing clone quantification. Study conclusions and caveats: In naive cells, clones above 20 RNA copies held under 1% of molecules, whereas in effector cells they held over 99%. Clone sizes could be underestimated for highly expanded clones when identical TCR molecules share a barcode.

Libraries of bulk TCR were made by previously described methods (with listed TCR primers). TCRdb passed the PCR reads through MiXCR, listing each CDR3 protein once. Found here are over 600,000 distinct CDR3 sequences, 20% of them singletons; the top ten hold roughly 0.83%. Researchers sorted naive CD8 T cells as cells that were CD8+CD4-CCR7+CD45RA+. Trimming cost V 4 bases and J 2 bases, with 18 bases left between them. The CDR3 is 16 residues long. Per the germline V gene, CDR1 is SEHNR and CDR2 is FQNEAQ (reference sequence). The source of this sequence is a human donor in good health. Some libraries in this study had Jurkat cell RNA spiked in. The V call is TRBV7-9, the J call TRBJ2-7; D perhaps matches TRBD2 (7 bases). Sample: naive CD8+ T cells from blood, with Jurkat cell RNA spiked in. The subset was: FACS-sorted CD8+CD4-CCR7+CD45RA+ naive T cells. CDR3 protein: CASSSSSGGAPYEQYF. The CDR3 DNA reads TGTGCCAGCAGCTCCTCGAGTGGGGGGGCGCCCTACGAGCAGTACTTC.